Shown below are 15 T cell receptor beta chains from a single sample sequenced in a study of shared clonotypes between healthy human individuals. The table came from immunoSEQ multiplex PCR; TCRdb's copy has only in-frame clones and leaves some out. The sample records around 1.9 million clones, 85% to 95% being singletons. CD8 cells regarded as naive lacked CD45RO, were positively chosen for CCR7, and omitted terminally differentiated effector memory CD45RA+ cells. The sample comprised naive CD8+ T cells from PBMCs. The receptors originated from a man aged 18 to 35 in good health. Some clones in this sample may be carry-over from other donors' samples.

The chain recombines TRBV29-1 with TRBJ1-2; tentatively, D is TRBD1 (5 bases). Per germline, CDR1 SQVTM and CDR2 ANQGSEA. The CDR3 length is 11 residues. With 5 bases removed from V and 7 bases from J, the gap between germline ends came to 11 bases. The CDR3 sequence: CSVWHQGGYTF. CDR3 nucleotides: TGCAGCGTTTGGCATCAGGGTGGCTACACCTTC.

The rearrangement links TRBV7-9 to TRBJ2-7; a possible D gene is TRBD2 (5 bases). Germline CDR1 reads SEHNR; CDR2 reads FQNEAQ (reference sequence). V shed 1 base and J shed 5 bases, with 9 bases lying between them. This CDR3 is built from 13 residues. The CDR3 bases are TGTGCCAGCAGCTTAGGGGTCGGGAACGAGCAGTACTTC. The encoded protein is CASSLGVGNEQYF.

The rearrangement joins TRBV11-2 to TRBJ2-5; 8 bases are shared with TRBD2. The V gene's germline CDR1 is SGHAT and CDR2 FQNNGV. This CDR3 has 18 amino acids. Losses at the gene ends were 5 bases for V and 4 bases for J; bases not matched to a gene: 18. Here the CDR3 DNA reads TGTGCCAGCAGCCCCCTTCCCTCGAGCGGGAGTGGGATAGAGACCCAGTACTTC. Its translation: CASSPLPSSGSGIETQYF.

Of note for this clone: This sample includes further DNA sequences coding for the same CDR3. This sequence joins TRBV5-6 and TRBJ2-7; D gene uncertain. The CDR3 is made up of 13 amino acids. Germline CDR1 and CDR2: SGHDT and YYEEEE. Trimming removed 4 bases at V and 3 bases at J, with 11 bases between. In nucleotides, the CDR3 is TGTGCCAGCAGCCTCCGGTTGAGCTACGAGCAGTACTTC. Amino acid sequence: CASSLRLSYEQYF.

In DNA form, the CDR3 reads TGCGCCAGCAGCGCTGGGATCTCAGACAATCAGCCCCAGCATTTT. It specifies CASSAGISDNQPQHF. J is TRBJ1-5 and V is TRBV5-1; D is ambiguous. The germline gives CDR1 SGHRS, CDR2 YFSETQ. This CDR3 is built from 15 residues. V lost 4 bases and J 3 bases, leaving 14 bases between the germline ends.

This chain uses TRBV9 with TRBJ2-2; TRBD2 is a possible D gene (6 bases). The V end was cut by 2 bases, the J end by 1 base, with 12 bases between. Germline loops: CDR1 SGDLS, CDR2 YYNGEE. The CDR3 covers 16 residues. Written as DNA, the CDR3 is TGTGCCAGCAGCGTGACCCGGGAGAAGAACACCGGGGAGCTGTTTTTT. Translating it yields CASSVTREKNTGELFF.

The chain employs TRBV28 and TRBJ2-1; 9 bases match TRBD1. J lost 6 bases, V lost 6 bases, and 6 bases had no gene match. Germline loops: CDR1 MDHEN, CDR2 SYDVKM. The CDR3 sequence is 14 residues long. The CDR3 bases are TGTGCCAGCAGGGAGGACAGGGGATTCAATGAGCAGTTCTTC. This encodes CASREDRGFNEQFF. Looking up the rest from reference TRBV28 and TRBJ2-1 gives the full variable domain: DVKVTQSSRYLVKRTGEKVFLECVQDMDHENMFWYRQDPGLGLRLIYFSYDVKMKEKGDIPEGYSVSREKKERFSLILESASTNQTSMYLCASREDRGFNEQFFGPGTRLTVL.

The V call is TRBV30, the J call TRBJ1-2; TRBD1 agrees at 7 bases. After removal of 1 base from V and 7 bases from J, the junction contained 6 bases not matched to a gene. The germline V gene encodes CDR1 GTSNPN and CDR2 SVGIG (reference sequence). The CDR3 covers 13 residues. CDR3 in DNA: TGTGCCTGGAGTGAGACAGGGCCACCTGGCTACACCTTC. It translates to CAWSETGPPGYTF.

The rearrangement links TRBV19 to TRBJ1-1; a weak D match, TRBD1 (5 bases). Trimming stripped 5 bases from V and 7 bases from J, with 11 bases between. CDR1 LNHDA and CDR2 SQIVND come from the germline V gene (reference sequence). The CDR3 is 12 residues long. CDR3 sequence reads: CASSPRGGEAFF. As DNA, the CDR3 is TGTGCCAGTAGTCCCCGTGGGGGTGAAGCTTTCTTT.

The chain joins TRBV27 to TRBJ2-4, with TRBD1 identical over 8 bases. V gave up 4 bases and J gave up 7 bases; unmatched junction bases: 6. The germline CDR1 and CDR2 sequences are MNHEY and SMNVEV (reference sequence). The CDR3 spans 14 residues. As DNA, the CDR3 is TGTGCCAGCAGTTATGTAACAGGGGGGAACATTCAGTACTTC. It specifies CASSYVTGGNIQYF.

The J gene is TRBJ1-4, the V gene TRBV28, with D possibly TRBD1 on 6 matching bases. The CDR3 is made up of 16 amino acids. Trimming shortened V by 6 bases and J by 8 bases, and 22 bases separated the two germline ends. Germline lookup yields CDR1 MDHEN and CDR2 SYDVKM. Written as DNA, the CDR3 is TGTGCCAGCAGGGCCGCGGGGGCAGGGGCTTGGGAAAAACTGTTTTTT. Amino acid sequence: CASRAAGAGAWEKLFF.

V and J are TRBV11-2 and TRBJ2-7; a weak D match, TRBD1 (6 bases). Germline V gene sequence: CDR1 SGHAT, CDR2 FQNNGV. The CDR3 loop spans 13 amino acids. V gave up 4 bases and J gave up 7 bases, with 14 bases separating them. The CDR3 DNA reads as TGTGCCAGCAGCTCAGGGGTCTCGGGTGAGCAGTACTTC. It codes for CASSSGVSGEQYF.

The chain uses TRBV4-2 and TRBJ2-6; D ambiguous. This CDR3 has 15 residues. The V gene lost 4 bases and the J gene lost 2 bases, with 9 bases spanning the gap. Germline V CDR1 and CDR2: LGHNA, YNFKEQ. This CDR3 reads CASSPVLPGANVLTF. The DNA for the CDR3 is TGTGCCAGCAGCCCCGTTTTGCCTGGGGCCAACGTCCTGACTTTC.

This clone was seen more than once but under ten times. The V call is TRBV19, the J call TRBJ1-5, with 7 nucleotides matching TRBD1. The CDR3 spans 15 residues. In germline, CDR1 is LNHDA, CDR2 SQIVND (reference sequence). J lost 3 bases, V lost 10 bases, and 12 bases had no gene match. CDR3 nucleotides: TGTGCCACCCAGACAGGGTTTGGTTCCAATCAGCCCCAGCATTTT. It yields the protein CATQTGFGSNQPQHF.

The rearrangement joins TRBV7-2 to TRBJ2-7, with 7 bases aligning to TRBD1. Germline V gene data show CDR1 as SGHTA and CDR2 as FQGNSA. The V gene end was trimmed by 5 bases and the J gene end by 0 bases; junction bases not matched to a gene: 4. The CDR3 extends over 14 amino acids. The CDR3 DNA reads as TGTGCCAGCAGCATAGGGGACAGCTCCTACGAGCAGTACTTC. Amino acids: CASSIGDSSYEQYF.